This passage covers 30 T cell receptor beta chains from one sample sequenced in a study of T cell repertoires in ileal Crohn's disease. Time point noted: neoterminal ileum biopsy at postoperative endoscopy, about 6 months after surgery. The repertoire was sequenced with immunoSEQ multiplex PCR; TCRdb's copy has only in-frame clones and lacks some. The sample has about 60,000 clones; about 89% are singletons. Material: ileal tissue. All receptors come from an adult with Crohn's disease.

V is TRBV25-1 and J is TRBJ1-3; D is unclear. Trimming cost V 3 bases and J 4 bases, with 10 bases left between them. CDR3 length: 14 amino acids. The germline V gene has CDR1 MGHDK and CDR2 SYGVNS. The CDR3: CASSEERTGNTIYF. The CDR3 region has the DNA TGTGCCAGCAGTGAGGAGCGGACCGGAAACACCATATATTTT.

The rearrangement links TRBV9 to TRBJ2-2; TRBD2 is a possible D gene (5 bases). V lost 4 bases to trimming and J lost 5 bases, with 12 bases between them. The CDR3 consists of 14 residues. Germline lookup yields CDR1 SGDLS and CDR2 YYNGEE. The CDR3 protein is CASSPPPGTGELFF. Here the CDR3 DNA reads TGTGCCAGCAGCCCCCCGCCGGGAACCGGGGAGCTGTTTTTT.

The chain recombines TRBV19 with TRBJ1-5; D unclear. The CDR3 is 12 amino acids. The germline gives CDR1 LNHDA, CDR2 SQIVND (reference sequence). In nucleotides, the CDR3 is TGTGCGACGTCGGGGAGCAATCAGCCCCAGCATTTT. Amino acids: CATSGSNQPQHF.

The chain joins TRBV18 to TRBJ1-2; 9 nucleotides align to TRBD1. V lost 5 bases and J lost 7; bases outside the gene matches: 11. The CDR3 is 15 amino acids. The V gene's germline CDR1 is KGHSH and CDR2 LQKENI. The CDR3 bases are TGTGCCAGCTCATCCGAACTAGGGACAGGGTTTGGCTACACCTTC. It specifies CASSSELGTGFGYTF.

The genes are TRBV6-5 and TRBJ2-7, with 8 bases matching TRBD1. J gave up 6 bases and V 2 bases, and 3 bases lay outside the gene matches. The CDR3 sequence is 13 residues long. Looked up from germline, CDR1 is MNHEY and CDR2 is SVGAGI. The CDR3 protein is CASSYGDRGEQYF. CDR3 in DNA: TGTGCCAGCAGTTACGGCGACAGGGGCGAGCAGTACTTC.

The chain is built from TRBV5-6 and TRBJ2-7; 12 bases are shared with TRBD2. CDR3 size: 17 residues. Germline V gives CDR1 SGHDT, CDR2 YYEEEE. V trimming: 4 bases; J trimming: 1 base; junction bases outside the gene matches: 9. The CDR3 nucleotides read TGTGCCAGCAGCACAACTAGCGGGAGGCATCCTTCCTACGAGCAGTACTTC. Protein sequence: CASSTTSGRHPSYEQYF.

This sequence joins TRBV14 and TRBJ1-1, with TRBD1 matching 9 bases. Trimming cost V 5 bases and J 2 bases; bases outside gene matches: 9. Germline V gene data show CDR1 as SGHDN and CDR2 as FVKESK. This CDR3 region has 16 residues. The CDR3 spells CASSFRPQGANTEAFF. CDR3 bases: TGTGCCAGCAGCTTCCGACCACAGGGGGCTAACACTGAAGCTTTCTTT. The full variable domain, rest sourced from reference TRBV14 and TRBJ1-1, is EAGVTQFPSHSVIEKGQTVTLRCDPISGHDNLYWYRRVMGKEIKFLLHFVKESKQDESGMPNNRFLAERTGGTYSTLKVQPAELEDSGVYFCASSFRPQGANTEAFFGQGTRLTVV.

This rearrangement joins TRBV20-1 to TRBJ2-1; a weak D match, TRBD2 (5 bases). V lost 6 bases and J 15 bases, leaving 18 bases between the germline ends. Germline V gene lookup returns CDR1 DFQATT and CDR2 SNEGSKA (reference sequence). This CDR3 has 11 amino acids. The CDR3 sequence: CSAPKLGEAFF. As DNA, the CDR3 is TGCAGTGCGCCTAAACTAGGCGAGGCGTTCTTC.

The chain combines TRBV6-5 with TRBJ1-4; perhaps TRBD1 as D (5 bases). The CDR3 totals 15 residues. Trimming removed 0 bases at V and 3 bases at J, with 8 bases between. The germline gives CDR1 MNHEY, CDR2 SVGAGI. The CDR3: CASSYSTEPNEKLFF. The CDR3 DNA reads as TGTGCCAGCAGTTACTCGACAGAACCTAATGAAAAACTGTTTTTT.

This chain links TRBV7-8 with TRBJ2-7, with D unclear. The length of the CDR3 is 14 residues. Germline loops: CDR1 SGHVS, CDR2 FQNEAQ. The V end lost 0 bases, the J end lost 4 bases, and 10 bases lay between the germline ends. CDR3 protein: CASSLAPPGYEQYV. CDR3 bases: TGTGCCAGCAGCTTAGCGCCCCCGGGTTACGAGCAGTACGTC.

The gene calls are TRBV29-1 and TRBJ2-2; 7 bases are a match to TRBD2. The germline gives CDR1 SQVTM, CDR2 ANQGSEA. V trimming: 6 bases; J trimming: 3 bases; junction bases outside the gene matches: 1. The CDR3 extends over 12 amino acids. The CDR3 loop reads CSVTSHTGELFF. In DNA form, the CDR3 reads TGCAGCGTGACTAGCCACACCGGGGAGCTGTTTTTT.

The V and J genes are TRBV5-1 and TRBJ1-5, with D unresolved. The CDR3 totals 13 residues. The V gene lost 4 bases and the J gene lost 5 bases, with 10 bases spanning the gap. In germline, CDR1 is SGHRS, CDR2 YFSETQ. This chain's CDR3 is CASSLEPDQPQHF. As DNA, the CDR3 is TGCGCCAGCAGCCTAGAACCCGATCAGCCCCAGCATTTT.

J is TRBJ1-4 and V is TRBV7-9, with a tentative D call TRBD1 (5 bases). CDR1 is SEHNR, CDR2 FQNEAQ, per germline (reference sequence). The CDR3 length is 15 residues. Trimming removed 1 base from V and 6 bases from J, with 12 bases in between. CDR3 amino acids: CASSLGGKMDEKLFF. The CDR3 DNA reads TGTGCCAGCAGCTTAGGGGGCAAAATGGATGAAAAACTGTTTTTT.

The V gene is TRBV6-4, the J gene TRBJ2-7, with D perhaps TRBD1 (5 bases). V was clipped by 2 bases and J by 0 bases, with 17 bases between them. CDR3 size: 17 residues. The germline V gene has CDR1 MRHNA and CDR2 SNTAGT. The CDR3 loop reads CASSDPDSKKSSYEQYF. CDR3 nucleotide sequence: TGTGCCAGCAGTGACCCCGACAGTAAAAAGAGCTCCTACGAGCAGTACTTC.

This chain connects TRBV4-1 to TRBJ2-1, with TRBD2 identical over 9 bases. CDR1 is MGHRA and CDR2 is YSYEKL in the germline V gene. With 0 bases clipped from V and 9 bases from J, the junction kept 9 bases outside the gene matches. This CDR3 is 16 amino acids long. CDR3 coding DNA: TGCGCCAGCAGCCAAGATCCGGGCGGGAGGGCGGCTGAGCAGTTCTTC. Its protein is CASSQDPGGRAAEQFF.

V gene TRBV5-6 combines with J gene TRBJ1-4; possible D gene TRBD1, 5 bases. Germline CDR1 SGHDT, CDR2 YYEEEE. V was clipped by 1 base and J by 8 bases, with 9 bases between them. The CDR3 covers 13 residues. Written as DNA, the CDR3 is TGTGCCAGCAGCTTGAAAGGGGTAGAAAAACTGTTTTTT. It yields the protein CASSLKGVEKLFF.

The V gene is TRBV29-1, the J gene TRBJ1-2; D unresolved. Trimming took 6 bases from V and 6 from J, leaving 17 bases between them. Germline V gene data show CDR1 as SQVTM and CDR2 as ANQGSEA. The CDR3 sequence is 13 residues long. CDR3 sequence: CSVPDGLRDGYTF. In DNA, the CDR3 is TGCAGCGTACCGGACGGACTCCGTGATGGCTACACCTTC.

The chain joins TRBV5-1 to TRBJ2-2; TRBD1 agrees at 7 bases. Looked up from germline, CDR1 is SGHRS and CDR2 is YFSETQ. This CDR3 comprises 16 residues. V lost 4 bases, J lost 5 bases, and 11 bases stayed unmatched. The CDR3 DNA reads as TGCGCCAGCAGCGACCCCAGACAGGGTACGACCGGGGAGCTGTTTTTT. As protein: CASSDPRQGTTGELFF.

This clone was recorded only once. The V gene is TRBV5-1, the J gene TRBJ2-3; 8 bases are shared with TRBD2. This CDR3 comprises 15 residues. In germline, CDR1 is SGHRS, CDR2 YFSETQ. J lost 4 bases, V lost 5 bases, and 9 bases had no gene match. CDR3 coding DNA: TGCGCCAGCAGACTGAGCGGGAGAGACTCAGATACGCAGTATTTT. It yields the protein CASRLSGRDSDTQYF.

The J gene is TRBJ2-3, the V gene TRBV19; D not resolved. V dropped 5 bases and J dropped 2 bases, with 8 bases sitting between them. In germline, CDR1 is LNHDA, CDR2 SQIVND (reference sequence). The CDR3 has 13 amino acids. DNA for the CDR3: TGTGCCAGTAGTCCATTCCCCACAGATACGCAGTATTTT. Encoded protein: CASSPFPTDTQYF.

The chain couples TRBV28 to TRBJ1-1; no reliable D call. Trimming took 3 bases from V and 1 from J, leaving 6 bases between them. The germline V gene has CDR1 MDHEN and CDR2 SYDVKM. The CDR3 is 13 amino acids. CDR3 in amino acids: CASSFTSNTEAFF. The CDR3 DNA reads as TGTGCCAGCAGTTTCACATCGAACACTGAAGCTTTCTTT.

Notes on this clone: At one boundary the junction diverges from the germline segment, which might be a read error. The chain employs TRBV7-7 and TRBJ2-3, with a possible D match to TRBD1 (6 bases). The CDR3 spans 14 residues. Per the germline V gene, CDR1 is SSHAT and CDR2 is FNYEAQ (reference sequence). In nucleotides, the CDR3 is TGTGCTAGCAGCCGTATGACAGGAGGTGATACGCAGTATTTT. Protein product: CASSRMTGGDTQYF.

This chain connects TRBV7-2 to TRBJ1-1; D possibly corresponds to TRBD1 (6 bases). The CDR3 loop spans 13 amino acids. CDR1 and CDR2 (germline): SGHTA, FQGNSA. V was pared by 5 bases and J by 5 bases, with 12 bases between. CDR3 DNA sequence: TGTGCCAGCAGCCACGGGGGGACAACTGAAGCTTTCTTT. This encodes CASSHGGTTEAFF.

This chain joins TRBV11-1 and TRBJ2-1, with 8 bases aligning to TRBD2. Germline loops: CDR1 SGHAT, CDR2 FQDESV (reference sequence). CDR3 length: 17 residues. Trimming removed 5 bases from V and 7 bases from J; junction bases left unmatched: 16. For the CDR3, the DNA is TGTGCCAGCAGCCCACGGGGGGGTTTGGCCTTTAGGAATGAGCAGTTCTTC. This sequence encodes CASSPRGGLAFRNEQFF.

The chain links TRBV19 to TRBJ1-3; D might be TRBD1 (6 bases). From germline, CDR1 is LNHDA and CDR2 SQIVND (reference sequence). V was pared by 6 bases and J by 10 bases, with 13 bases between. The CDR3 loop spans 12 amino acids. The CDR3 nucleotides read TGTGCCAGTAGAGTGGGCCAGGGGACCATATATTTT. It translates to CASRVGQGTIYF.

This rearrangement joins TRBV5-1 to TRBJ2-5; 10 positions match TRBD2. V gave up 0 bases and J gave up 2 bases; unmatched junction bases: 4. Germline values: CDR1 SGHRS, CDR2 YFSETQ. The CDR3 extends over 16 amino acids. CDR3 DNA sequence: TGCGCCAGCAGCTTGGTTGTAGCGGGGGGACAAGAGACCCAGTACTTC. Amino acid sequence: CASSLVVAGGQETQYF.

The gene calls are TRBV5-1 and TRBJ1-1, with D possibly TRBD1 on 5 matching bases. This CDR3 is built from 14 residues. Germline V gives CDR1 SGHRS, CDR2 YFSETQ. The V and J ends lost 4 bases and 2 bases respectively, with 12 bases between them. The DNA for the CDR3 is TGCGCCAGCAGCATGGACGGGGGAAACACTGAAGCTTTCTTT. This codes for CASSMDGGNTEAFF.

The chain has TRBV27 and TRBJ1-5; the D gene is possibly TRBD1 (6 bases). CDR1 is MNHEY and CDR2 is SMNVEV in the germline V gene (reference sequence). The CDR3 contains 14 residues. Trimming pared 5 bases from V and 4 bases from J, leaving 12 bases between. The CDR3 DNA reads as TGTGCCAGCAGTCTAGGACAGCTGAATCAGCCCCAGCATTTT. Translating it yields CASSLGQLNQPQHF.

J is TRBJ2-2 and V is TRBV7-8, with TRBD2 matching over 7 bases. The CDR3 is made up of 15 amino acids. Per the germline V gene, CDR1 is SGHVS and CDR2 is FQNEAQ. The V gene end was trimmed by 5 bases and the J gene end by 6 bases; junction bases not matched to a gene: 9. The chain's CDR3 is CASSRRGSSPGELFF. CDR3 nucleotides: TGTGCCAGCAGCCGGCGGGGGTCAAGTCCCGGGGAGCTGTTTTTT.

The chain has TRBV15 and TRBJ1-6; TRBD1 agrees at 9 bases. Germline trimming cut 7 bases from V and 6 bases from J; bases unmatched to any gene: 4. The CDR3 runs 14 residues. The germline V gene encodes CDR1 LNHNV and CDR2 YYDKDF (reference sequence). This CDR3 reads CATKMGQGNSPLHF. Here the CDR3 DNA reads TGTGCCACCAAAATGGGACAGGGTAATTCACCCCTCCACTTT.